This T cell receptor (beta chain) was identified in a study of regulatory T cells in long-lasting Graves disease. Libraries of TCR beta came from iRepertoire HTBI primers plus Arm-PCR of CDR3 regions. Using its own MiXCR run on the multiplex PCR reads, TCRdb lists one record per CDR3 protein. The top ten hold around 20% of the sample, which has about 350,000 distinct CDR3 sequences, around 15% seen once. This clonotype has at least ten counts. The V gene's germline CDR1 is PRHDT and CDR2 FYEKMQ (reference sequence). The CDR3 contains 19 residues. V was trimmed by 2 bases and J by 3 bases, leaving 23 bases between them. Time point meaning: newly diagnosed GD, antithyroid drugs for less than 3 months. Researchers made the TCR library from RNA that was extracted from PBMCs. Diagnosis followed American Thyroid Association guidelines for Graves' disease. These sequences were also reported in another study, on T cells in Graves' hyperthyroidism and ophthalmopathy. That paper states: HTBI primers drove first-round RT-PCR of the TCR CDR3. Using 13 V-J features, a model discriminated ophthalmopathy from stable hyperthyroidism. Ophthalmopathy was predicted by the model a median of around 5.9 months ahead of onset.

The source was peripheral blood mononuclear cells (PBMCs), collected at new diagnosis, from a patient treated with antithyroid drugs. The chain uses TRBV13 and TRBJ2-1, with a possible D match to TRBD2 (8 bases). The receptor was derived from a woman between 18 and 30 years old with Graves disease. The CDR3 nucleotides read TGTGCCAGCAGCTTATCGACAGGGTGGACTAGCAGGGACTACAATGAGCAGTTCTTC. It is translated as CASSLSTGWTSRDYNEQFF.